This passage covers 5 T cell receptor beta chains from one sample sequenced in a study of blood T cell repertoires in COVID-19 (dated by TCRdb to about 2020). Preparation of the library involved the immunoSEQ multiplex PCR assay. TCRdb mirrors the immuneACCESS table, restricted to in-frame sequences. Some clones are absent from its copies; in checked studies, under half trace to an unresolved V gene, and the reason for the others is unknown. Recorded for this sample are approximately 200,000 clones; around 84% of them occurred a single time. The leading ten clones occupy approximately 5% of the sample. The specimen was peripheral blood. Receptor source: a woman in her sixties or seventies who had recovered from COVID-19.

CDR3 bases: TGTGCCAGCAGCTTAGTATCGGATGAGCAGTTCTTC. Translated, it gives CASSLVSDEQFF. The rearrangement links TRBV7-9 to TRBJ2-1, with D uncertain. The ends were cut back, 1 base at V and 8 bases at J, with 6 bases in the middle. Germline V gene sequence: CDR1 SEHNR, CDR2 FQNEAQ (reference sequence). The CDR3 has 12 amino acids.

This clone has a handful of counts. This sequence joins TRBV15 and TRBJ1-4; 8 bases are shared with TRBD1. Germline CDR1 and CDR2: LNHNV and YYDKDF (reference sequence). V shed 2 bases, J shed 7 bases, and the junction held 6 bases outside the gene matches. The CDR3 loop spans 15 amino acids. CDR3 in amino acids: CATSRLRGQVEKLFF. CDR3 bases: TGTGCCACCAGCAGACTCAGGGGGCAGGTTGAAAAACTGTTTTTT.

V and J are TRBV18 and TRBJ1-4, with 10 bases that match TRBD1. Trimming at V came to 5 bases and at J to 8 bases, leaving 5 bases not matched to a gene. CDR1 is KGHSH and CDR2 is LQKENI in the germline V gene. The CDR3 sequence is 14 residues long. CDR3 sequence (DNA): TGTGCCAGCTCAATCGGGACAGGGGAAGAAAAACTGTTTTTT. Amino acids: CASSIGTGEEKLFF.

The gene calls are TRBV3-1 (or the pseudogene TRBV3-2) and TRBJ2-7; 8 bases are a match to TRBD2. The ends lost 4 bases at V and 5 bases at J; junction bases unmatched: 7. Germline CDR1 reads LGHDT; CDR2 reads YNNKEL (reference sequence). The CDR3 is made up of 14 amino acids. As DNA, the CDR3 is TGTGCCAGCAGCCCCGGGGGGGGGATCGACGAGCAGTACTTC. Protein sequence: CASSPGGGIDEQYF.

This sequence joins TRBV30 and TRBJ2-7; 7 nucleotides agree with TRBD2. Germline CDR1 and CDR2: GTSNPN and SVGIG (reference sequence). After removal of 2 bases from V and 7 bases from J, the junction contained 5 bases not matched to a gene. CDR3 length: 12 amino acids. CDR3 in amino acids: CAWSPGLTEQYF. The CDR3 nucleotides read TGTGCCTGGAGTCCGGGACTAACGGAGCAGTACTTC.